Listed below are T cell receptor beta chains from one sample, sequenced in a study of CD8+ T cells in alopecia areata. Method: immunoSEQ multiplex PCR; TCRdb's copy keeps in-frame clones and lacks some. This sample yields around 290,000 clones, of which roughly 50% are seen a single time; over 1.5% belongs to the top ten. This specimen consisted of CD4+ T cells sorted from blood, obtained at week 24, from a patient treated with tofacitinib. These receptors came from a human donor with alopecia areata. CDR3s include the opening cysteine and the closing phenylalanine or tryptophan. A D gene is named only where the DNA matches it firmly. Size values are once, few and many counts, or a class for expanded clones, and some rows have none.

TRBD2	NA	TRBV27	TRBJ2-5	TGTGCCAGCAGTTCCCGGACTAGCGGGGGCCAAGAGACCCAGTACTTC	CASSSRTSGGQETQYF
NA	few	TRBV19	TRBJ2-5	TGTGCCAGTTCTACTAACTTGTACCAAGAGACCCAGTACTTC	CASSTNLYQETQYF
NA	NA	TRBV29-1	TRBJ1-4	TGCAGCGTTGGGACGGGGGGTGAAAAACTGTTTTTT	CSVGTGGEKLFF
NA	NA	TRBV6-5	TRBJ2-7	TGTGCCAGCAGTTACTTGGCGGGACAGTCCTACGAGCAGTACTTC	CASSYLAGQSYEQYF
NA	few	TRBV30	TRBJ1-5	TGTGCCTGGAGTGTAGGCCGCCAAGCCCAGCATTTT	CAWSVGRQAQHF
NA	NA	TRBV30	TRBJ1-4	TGTGCCTGGAGTCTCCGCGGGGCGGGTGAAAAACTGTTTTTT	CAWSLRGAGEKLFF
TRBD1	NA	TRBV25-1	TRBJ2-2	TGTGCCAGCAGTGAAGTCAGGGACAGGTCCGAGCTGTTTTTT	CASSEVRDRSELFF
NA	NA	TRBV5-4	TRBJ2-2	TGTGCCAGCAGTTCCCATAGTGGAAACACCGGGGAGCTGTTTTTT	CASSSHSGNTGELFF
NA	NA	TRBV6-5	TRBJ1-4	TGTGCCAGCAGTTACTCGGGGGGGAGAGGAGTTGAAAAACTGTTTTTT	CASSYSGGRGVEKLFF
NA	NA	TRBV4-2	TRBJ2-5	TGTGCCAGCAGCCCATCCGCCGAAACAGGCAGTTCGGAGACCCAGTACTTC	CASSPSAETGSSETQYF